This T cell receptor beta chain came from a study of OX40 agonist ivuxolimab in advanced cancers. Study as a whole: In this cohort, patients received ivuxolimab, an agonistic anti-OX40 (CD134) antibody.

The V gene's germline CDR1 is GTSNPN and CDR2 SVGIG (reference sequence). The CDR3 length is 14 residues. Turning to this clone: One end of the junction does not line up with germline, which may come from a read error.

Profiling relied on immunoSEQ multiplex PCR, and the TCRdb table lists in-frame clones only, not all of them. The sample shows around 75,000 clones, about 90% of them seen only once. The receptor was isolated from an adult with an advanced solid tumor such as melanoma, head and neck, liver or kidney cancer. V gene TRBV30 combines with J gene TRBJ1-5; weak D call: TRBD1 (5 bases). Sample: CD4+ or CD8+ T cells sorted from blood, taken in a trial of the OX40 agonist ivuxolimab. The CDR3 DNA sequence: TGTGCCTGGAGTCCCGAAGATCTCGGGAGGGGAATTTATTTT. Protein product: CAWSPEDLGRGIYF.